What follows is one T cell receptor beta chain and its context. Its antigen has not been determined. Per-base quality was not reported, and no clone a single base away is much larger than it. TCRbeta CDR3 regions were amplified from genomic DNA by means of the immunoSEQ Assay, a bias-controlled multiplex PCR. The published analysis was carried out like this. Nucleated cell counts per sample were estimated from amplification of reference gene primers within the assay. To quantify the absolute abundance of each unique TCRbeta CDR3 rearrangement, sequence reads were collapsed and filtered. Productive Simpson clonality was computed per sample as the square root of Simpson's diversity index over productive rearrangements. Held by TCRdb, this immuneACCESS table contains in-frame sequences only and omits some clones. Under half of the omission traces to an unresolved V gene where checked; the cause of the rest is unknown. V and J calls and clone size come straight from that table; D and trimming were deduced from the DNA. Counted in this sample were about 15,000 clones; approximately 88% of them appeared once. Roughly 10% of the sample lies in the top ten.

The data originate from a study of blood T cell repertoires in COVID-19 (dated by TCRdb to 2018 to 2021). The study in broad terms: Samples covering the acute and convalescent phases of COVID-19 were provided by collaborators in the United States, Italy and Spain. The samples were drawn from the first 160 participants of the ongoing ImmuneRACE study and from about 1,200 subjects provided by 6 global collaborators. A de-identified subject ID, COVID-19 status, age in years and sex were almost always included in the sample metadata. Where HLA class I and class II types were available, the types were taken from metadata supplied by the sample provider, not from assay-based typing. The prospective study material was composed of cDNA or gDNA derived from T cells, B-cell-depleted T cells, or PBMCs. The dataset comprised deeply sampled blood TCRbeta repertoires from subjects exposed to, actively infected with, or recovered from COVID-19. The repertoires were released in a freely available public database meant as a resource for research on the immune response to SARS-CoV-2. The study at large found these results: The amount of clinical and demographic metadata varied by source and participant and was provided uncurated.

Each collaborating institution followed its own protocols to collect whole blood in K2EDTA tubes. For TCRbeta analysis, collaborators shipped samples in one of three forms: frozen whole blood, isolated PBMCs, or DNA extracted from either of those sample types. The sequenced sample consisted of peripheral blood. The receptor was derived from a human donor in a cohort sampled during active COVID-19.

The sequence in DNA is TGTGCCAGCAGCTTAGACGGCGGGCGGGAGACCCAGTACTTC. The encoded protein is CASSLDGGRETQYF. This receptor chain uses TRBV7-9 and TRBJ2-5; tentative D gene TRBD2, with 5 bases matching. The CDR3 has 14 amino acids, counting the end cysteine and phenylalanine. CDR3 DNA is the only sequence kept; it has 42 bases, read in frame from the first base. V was cut back by 1 base and J by 5 bases, leaving a gap of 11 bases between them. From the germline V gene (reference sequence), CDR1 is SEHNR and CDR2 is FQNEAQ. With the portions outside the CDR3 filled from the reference TRBV7-9 and TRBJ2-5 genes, the complete variable region becomes DTGVSQNPRHKITKRGQNVTFRCDPISEHNRLYWYRQTLGQGPEFLTYFQNEAQLEKSRLLSDRFSAERPKGSFSTLEIQRTEQGDSAMYLCASSLDGGRETQYFGPGTRLLVL.